The 21 T cell receptor beta chains listed next were all sequenced from one sample in a study of molecular identifiers for immune sequencing clone quantification. In TCRdb, the PCR reads were re-called with MiXCR into one record per CDR3 protein. The data show roughly 320,000 distinct CDR3 sequences, roughly a quarter seen once. Sequencing was performed on naive CD8+ T cells from blood, with Jurkat cell RNA spiked in. Specified subset: FACS-sorted CD8+CD4-CCR7+CD45RA+ naive T cells. The receptors come from a human donor in good health. Some libraries in this study had Jurkat cell RNA spiked in.

With regard to this clonotype: A read error may be the cause here, since a much bigger clone is one base away. This chain uses TRBV19 with TRBJ2-7, with 7 bases fitting TRBD2. The CDR3 is made up of 13 amino acids. Germline CDR1 is LNHDA and CDR2 is SQIVND (reference sequence). DNA for the CDR3: TGTGCCGGTAGTATAGCGGGCAGTTACGAGCAGTACTTC. Protein product: CAGSIAGSYEQYF. The full variable domain, its missing parts supplied by reference TRBV19 and TRBJ2-7, is DGGITQSPKYLFRKEGQNVTLSCEQNLNHDAMYWYRQDPGQGLRLIYYSQIVNDFQKGDIAEGYSVSREKKESFPLTVTSAQKNPTAFYLCAGSIAGSYEQYFGPGTRLTVT.

This clonotype was counted only a few times. The chain couples TRBV6-5 to TRBJ1-5; no clear D. Germline V gene sequence: CDR1 MNHEY, CDR2 SVGAGI. The V end lost 6 bases, the J end lost 6 bases, and 12 bases lay between the germline ends. This CDR3 is built from 13 residues. In nucleotides, the CDR3 is TGTGCCAGCAGCCTGGGTTTTGGTCAGCCCCAGCATTTT. Protein sequence: CASSLGFGQPQHF.

This clonotype has a count of ten or more. A read error may produce the germline difference seen at one junction end. The genes are TRBV4-2 and TRBJ1-1, with D uncertain. The germline V gene has CDR1 LGHNA and CDR2 YNFKEQ. The CDR3 sequence is 12 residues long. Here the CDR3 DNA reads TGTGCCAGCAGCCAAGACAACATTGAAGCTTTCTTT. This encodes CASSQDNIEAFF.

This clonotype was seen a handful of times. The genes are TRBV5-6 and TRBJ2-1; D not resolved. V was trimmed by 2 bases and J by 6 bases, leaving 15 bases between them. This CDR3 is built from 15 residues. Germline values: CDR1 SGHDT, CDR2 YYEEEE. DNA of the CDR3: TGTGCCAGCAGCTTCATTGTCTCTAATTCCAATGAGCAGTTCTTC. Protein sequence: CASSFIVSNSNEQFF. Looking up the rest from reference TRBV5-6 and TRBJ2-1 gives the full variable domain: DAGVTQSPTHLIKTRGQQVTLRCSPKSGHDTVSWYQQALGQGPQFIFQYYEEEERQRGNFPDRFSGHQFPNYSSELNVNALLLGDSALYLCASSFIVSNSNEQFFGPGTRLTVL.

Only a few counts were recorded for this clonotype. This rearrangement joins TRBV7-2 to TRBJ1-5; weak D call: TRBD1 (6 bases). CDR1 is SGHTA, CDR2 FQGNSA, per germline. The CDR3 contains 15 residues. With 5 bases removed from V and 1 base from J, the gap between germline ends came to 12 bases. CDR3 loop: CASSVDQGSNQPQHF. Here the CDR3 DNA reads TGTGCCAGCAGCGTCGATCAGGGGAGCAATCAGCCCCAGCATTTT. The whole variable domain, filled in from reference TRBV7-2 and TRBJ1-5, reads GAGVSQSPSNKVTEKGKDVELRCDPISGHTALYWYRQSLGQGLEFLIYFQGNSAPDKSGLPSDRFSAERTGGSVSTLTIQRTQQEDSAVYLCASSVDQGSNQPQHFGDGTRLSIL.

As regards this clonotype: With a much larger clone just one base away, this may be a read error. The chain recombines TRBV25-1 with TRBJ2-1; possible D gene TRBD1, 5 bases. Trimming removed 2 bases from V and 12 bases from J, with 11 bases in between. The germline V gene encodes CDR1 MGHDK and CDR2 SYGVNS. This CDR3 is 12 amino acids long. CDR3 DNA: TGTGCCAGCAGTGAACAGGGCTATGCGCAGTTCTTC. Its protein is CASSEQGYAQFF. The entire variable domain, with the rest obtained from reference TRBV25-1 and TRBJ2-1, is as follows: EADIYQTPRYLVIGTGKKITLECSQTMGHDKMYWYQQDPGMELHLIHYSYGVNSTEKGDLSSESTVSRIRTEHFPLTLESARPSHTSQYLCASSEQGYAQFFGPGTRLTVL.

V is TRBV4-1 and J is TRBJ1-1, with D hard to call. Trimming shortened V by 5 bases and J by 1 base, and 17 bases separated the two germline ends. CDR1 and CDR2 (germline): MGHRA, YSYEKL. CDR3 size: 16 residues. CDR3 sequence: CASSSASGVPNTEAFF. The CDR3, as DNA: TGCGCCAGCAGCTCGGCTTCAGGTGTACCGAACACTGAAGCTTTCTTT.

CDR3 coding DNA: TGTGCCATCAGTGAGTTTCCATTGAACACTGAAGCTTTCTTT. It translates to CAISEFPLNTEAFF. V and J are TRBV10-3 and TRBJ1-1; no clear D gene. Germline V gene lookup returns CDR1 ENHRY and CDR2 SYGVKD. CDR3 length: 14 amino acids. V lost 1 base and J lost 0, with 6 bases in between.

V is TRBV11-2 and J is TRBJ2-3; TRBD2 matches 12 bases. Germline V CDR1 and CDR2: SGHAT, FQNNGV. This CDR3 has 15 residues. Trimming removed 6 bases from V and 3 bases from J; junction bases left unmatched: 4. CDR3 residues: CASSHLAGGTDTQYF. The CDR3 DNA is TGTGCCAGCAGTCACCTAGCGGGGGGGACAGATACGCAGTATTTT.

J is TRBJ2-1 and V is TRBV7-9; the D gene is possibly TRBD2 (6 bases). The CDR3 has 15 amino acids. Germline CDR1 reads SEHNR; CDR2 reads FQNEAQ (reference sequence). Trimming left V 4 bases short and J 10 bases short, with 20 bases between. CDR3 in DNA: TGTGCCAGCAGCTCTGGTTTATCGGGGGTGAGAGAGCAGTTCTTC. Protein sequence: CASSSGLSGVREQFF.

This clonotype was counted ten times or more. The chain has TRBV19 and TRBJ1-5; unclear D gene. The CDR3 extends over 14 amino acids. Per germline, CDR1 LNHDA and CDR2 SQIVND (reference sequence). Trimming removed 4 bases from V and 4 bases from J, with 11 bases in between. This CDR3 is CASSNPWGNQPQHF. CDR3 bases: TGTGCCAGTAGTAACCCTTGGGGTAATCAGCCCCAGCATTTT. The whole variable domain, remainder taken from reference TRBV19 and TRBJ1-5, is DGGITQSPKYLFRKEGQNVTLSCEQNLNHDAMYWYRQDPGQGLRLIYYSQIVNDFQKGDIAEGYSVSREKKESFPLTVTSAQKNPTAFYLCASSNPWGNQPQHFGDGTRLSIL.

This clonotype has ten or more counts. The chain employs TRBV7-9 and TRBJ1-5, with 9 bases aligning to TRBD1. The V and J ends lost 6 bases and 3 bases, in that order; junction bases with no gene match: 12. The CDR3 length is 17 residues. In germline, CDR1 is SEHNR, CDR2 FQNEAQ (reference sequence). The CDR3 bases are TGTGCCAGCAGTCCCGAGCCTAGACAGGGGGTCAATCAGCCCCAGCATTTT. The encoded protein is CASSPEPRQGVNQPQHF.

The J gene is TRBJ2-3, the V gene TRBV20-1, with unresolved D. Germline-derived CDR1 and CDR2 are DFQATT and SNEGSKA (reference sequence). Deletions cut 3 bases from V and 5 bases from J, with 12 bases between. This CDR3 spans 13 amino acids. CDR3 in DNA: TGCAGTGCTAGGTGCAGACCGAAAGATACGCAGTATTTT. Its translation is CSARCRPKDTQYF.

This clonotype was observed at least ten times. Given the absence of the conserved phenylalanine or tryptophan at the CDR3 end, a read error is likely. The DNA is omitted, as the CDR3 cannot be located on it reliably, and the CDR3 follows TCRdb's listing. V gene TRBV7-2 combines with J gene TRBJ2-3; no check of the table's D call, TRBD1, against the DNA was made. The CDR3 spans 18 residues, counting both ends. Germline CDR1 reads SGHTA; CDR2 reads FQGNSA. CDR3 amino acids: CASSLIPVGEARMAGLEL.

As to this clonotype: This sequence may be a read error, since a much larger clone differs from it by one base. The rearrangement uses TRBV24-1 and TRBJ2-5; D uncertain. Germline V CDR1 and CDR2: KGHDR, SFDVKD. The CDR3 is 13 residues long. CDR3 in amino acids: CATSGEYQETQNF. Written as DNA, the CDR3 is TGTGCCACCAGTGGCGAGTACCAAGAGACCCAGAACTTC.

About this clonotype: This clone may be a read error of a much larger clone one base away. V gene TRBV7-2 combines with J gene TRBJ2-5, with 11 positions matching TRBD2. Germline CDR1 is SGHTA and CDR2 is FQGNSA. The CDR3 covers 15 residues. V lost 5 bases and J lost 2; bases outside the gene matches: 4. DNA of the CDR3: TGTGCCAGCAGCCCGACTAGCGGGATGCAAGAGACCCAGTACTTC. Residues: CASSPTSGMQETQYF.

The sample holds many counts of this clonotype. The gene calls are TRBV9 and TRBJ2-3; D remains unclear. V lost 0 bases, J lost 1 base, and 9 bases lay in between. Germline CDR1 reads SGDLS; CDR2 reads YYNGEE. The CDR3 is 15 amino acids. Written as DNA, the CDR3 is TGTGCCAGCAGCGTAGGGTCTGTACGCACAGATACGCAGTATTTT. It is translated as CASSVGSVRTDTQYF.

In the case of this clonotype: This may be a read error: a much more frequent sequence differs by one nucleotide. CDR3 amino acids: CASTPGVQETQYF. CDR3 coding DNA: TGTGCCAGCACCCCCGGGGTCCAAGAGACCCAGTACTTC. The chain recombines TRBV2 with TRBJ2-5, with a tentative D call TRBD2 (5 bases). Per germline, CDR1 SNHLY and CDR2 FYNNEI. The CDR3 covers 13 residues. V lost 7 bases to trimming and J lost 1 base, with 10 bases between them.

Details on this clonotype: One end of the junction fails to match germline, which may point to a read error. The chain employs TRBV4-1 and TRBJ1-4; D is uncertain. This CDR3 has 15 amino acids. Germline CDR1 and CDR2: MGHRA and YSYEKL. The CDR3 DNA follows: TGCGCCAGCCGCCAACCAAGACAAGTTAATGAAAAACTGTTTTTT. It yields the protein CASRQPRQVNEKLFF.

With regard to this clonotype: Since a much larger clone is just one base distant, this may be a read error. V and J are TRBV20-1 and TRBJ2-2; maybe TRBD2 (5 bases). The germline V gene encodes CDR1 DFQATT and CDR2 SNEGSKA (reference sequence). This CDR3 is built from 15 residues. The CDR3 sequence: CSAEDLKLNTGDLFF. In DNA form, the CDR3 reads TGCAGTGCTGAAGACTTAAAATTGAACACCGGGGATCTGTTTTTT.

This clonotype was observed a handful of times. One junction end disagrees with the germline gene, perhaps due to a read error. This chain uses TRBV15 with TRBJ2-3, with 7 nucleotides matching TRBD2. The CDR3 covers 17 residues. CDR1 LNHNV and CDR2 YYDKDF come from the germline V gene (reference sequence). This chain's CDR3 is CATSRAGSVKLTDTQYF. The CDR3 DNA reads TGCGCCACCAGCAGAGCGGGGTCAGTTAAACTCACAGATACGCAGTATTTT.